Each of the 22 T cell receptor beta chains below was sequenced from the same sample in a study of shared clonotypes between healthy human individuals. Here immunoSEQ multiplex PCR was the method, and the copy in TCRdb shows in-frame clones only, minus some. Seen here are 2 million to 3 million clones, over 85% observed once, and the top ten hold roughly 0.13%. Sequenced material: naive CD4+ T cells sorted from blood. Subset reported: CD45RA+ positively selected. Receptor source: a man aged 18 to 30 in good health.

The rearrangement uses TRBV5-4 and TRBJ2-1; 14 nucleotides agree with TRBD2. This CDR3 has 16 amino acids. In germline, CDR1 is SGHNT, CDR2 YYREEE (reference sequence). J lost 7 bases, V lost 4 bases, and 7 bases had no gene match. The CDR3 nucleotides read TGTGCCAGCAGCAGAGAGGGACTAGCGGGGGTGAATGAGCAGTTCTTC. Translated: CASSREGLAGVNEQFF.

The chain recombines TRBV2 with TRBJ2-7; TRBD2 matches 10 bases. The CDR3 is 18 residues long. In germline, CDR1 is SNHLY, CDR2 FYNNEI. Trimming took 0 bases from V and 3 from J; bases not matched to a gene: 11. The CDR3 DNA reads TGTGCCAGCAGTGAAGCGCCCAGCGGGGGGGCTGTAATCTACGAGCAGTACTTC. Protein product: CASSEAPSGGAVIYEQYF.

The rearrangement links TRBV5-1 to TRBJ2-7; 7 bases are a match to TRBD1. V lost 5 bases, J lost 0 bases, and 5 bases stayed unmatched. From germline, CDR1 is SGHRS and CDR2 YFSETQ. The CDR3 consists of 14 residues. CDR3 coding DNA: TGCGCCAGCAGACTCGAGGGGGCCTCCTACGAGCAGTACTTC. Translating gives CASRLEGASYEQYF.

The rearrangement links TRBV7-2 to TRBJ1-5; 7 bases are shared with TRBD1. Germline CDR1 SGHTA, CDR2 FQGNSA. Trimming cost V 5 bases and J 0 bases; bases outside gene matches: 10. This CDR3 region has 17 residues. The CDR3 loop is CASSHGDSFYSNQPQHF. The CDR3 region has the DNA TGTGCCAGCAGCCATGGGGACAGTTTTTATAGCAATCAGCCCCAGCATTTT.

Concerning this clone itself: The same CDR3 also results from other DNA sequences found in this sample. This rearrangement joins TRBV5-1 to TRBJ1-2; D possibly corresponds to TRBD1 (6 bases). The CDR3 is 13 amino acids. Trimming left V 4 bases short and J 2 bases short, with 9 bases between. In germline, CDR1 is SGHRS, CDR2 YFSETQ. Here the CDR3 DNA reads TGCGCCAGCAGCGTCGGACAGAACTATGGCTACACCTTC. This gives the protein CASSVGQNYGYTF.

This clone was detected only once. The chain recombines TRBV6-4 with TRBJ2-1; D is unclear. Germline loops: CDR1 MRHNA, CDR2 SNTAGT. The V gene lost 6 bases and the J gene lost 4 bases, with 22 bases spanning the gap. This CDR3 spans 17 amino acids. The CDR3 DNA sequence: TGTGCCAGCAGAAACTATCTCGTGCGGCCGGGTTACAATGAGCAGTTCTTC. This sequence encodes CASRNYLVRPGYNEQFF.

J is TRBJ2-1 and V is TRBV6-5; tentative D call: TRBD2 (6 bases). The germline V gene has CDR1 MNHEY and CDR2 SVGAGI. The V end was cut by 6 bases, the J end by 10 bases, with 22 bases between. The CDR3 length is 15 residues. For the CDR3, the DNA is TGTGCCAGCAGCCCCCCGGGAGAAAAAATGTCGGAGCAGTTCTTC. Encoded protein: CASSPPGEKMSEQFF.

V gene TRBV4-2 combines with J gene TRBJ2-1, with D unresolved. V lost 1 base, J lost 5 bases, and 9 bases lay in between. The CDR3 spans 14 residues. Per the germline V gene, CDR1 is LGHNA and CDR2 is YNFKEQ. CDR3 sequence reads: CASSQVSGNNEQFF. In nucleotides, the CDR3 is TGTGCCAGCAGCCAAGTGTCAGGTAACAATGAGCAGTTCTTC.

This clone was detected only once. The chain employs TRBV11-2 and TRBJ2-5; D possibly corresponds to TRBD1 (6 bases). V was cut by 5 bases and J by 2 bases, with 15 bases left in between. The CDR3 spans 15 residues. CDR1 and CDR2 (germline): SGHAT, FQNNGV. CDR3 in DNA: TGTGCCAGCAGCCCCCTCCAGGGGCGTCAAGAGACCCAGTACTTC. Protein product: CASSPLQGRQETQYF.

The chain recombines TRBV6-4 with TRBJ2-2, with D possibly TRBD2 on 5 matching bases. The germline V gene has CDR1 MRHNA and CDR2 SNTAGT. The CDR3 length is 15 residues. V was shortened by 0 bases and J by 6 bases, with 11 bases between the two germline ends. CDR3 nucleotides: TGTGCCAGCAGTGACTCTCACGGGGTCCCCGGGGAGCTGTTTTTT. Translation gives CASSDSHGVPGELFF.

This clone was detected once. This rearrangement joins TRBV9 to TRBJ1-6; tentative D call: TRBD1 (6 bases). CDR1 is SGDLS and CDR2 is YYNGEE in the germline V gene. The CDR3 is 15 residues long. The ends were cut back, 0 bases at V and 10 bases at J, with 14 bases in the middle. In nucleotides, the CDR3 is TGTGCCAGCAGCGTAGAAGGGGGGATGAGGTCACCCCTCCACTTT. Protein product: CASSVEGGMRSPLHF.

As to this clone: The same CDR3 arises from other DNA sequences in this sample as well. CDR3 DNA: TGTGCCAGTAGTATAAACCCAAGCACAGATACGCAGTATTTT. Amino acids: CASSINPSTDTQYF. This rearrangement joins TRBV19 to TRBJ2-3; no firm D call. V dropped 2 bases and J dropped 0 bases, with 6 bases sitting between them. Germline V gene lookup returns CDR1 LNHDA and CDR2 SQIVND (reference sequence). The CDR3 consists of 14 residues.

The V gene is TRBV28, the J gene TRBJ1-1, with a tentative D call TRBD1 (5 bases). The CDR3 has 14 residues. Trimming removed 2 bases at V and 0 bases at J, with 7 bases between. The germline V gene has CDR1 MDHEN and CDR2 SYDVKM. CDR3 nucleotide sequence: TGTGCCAGCAGTTTAACGACAGTGAACACTGAAGCTTTCTTT. It specifies CASSLTTVNTEAFF.

The chain is built from TRBV19 and TRBJ2-5; TRBD2 might be the D (5 bases). The ends were cut back, 9 bases at V and 5 bases at J, with 22 bases in the middle. CDR3 length: 15 residues. Germline V gives CDR1 LNHDA, CDR2 SQIVND (reference sequence). This CDR3 is CASSQPGEKGETQYF. The CDR3, as DNA: TGTGCCAGCTCTCAGCCCGGGGAGAAAGGGGAGACCCAGTACTTC.

V is TRBV5-1 and J is TRBJ2-5; TRBD2 aligns across 9 bases. The V segment lost 0 bases and the J segment 4 bases; nucleotides outside the gene matches: 7. Germline V gene sequence: CDR1 SGHRS, CDR2 YFSETQ. The CDR3 contains 16 residues. The CDR3 loop reads CASSLGVAGDGETQYF. For the CDR3, the DNA is TGCGCCAGCAGCTTGGGAGTAGCGGGGGATGGAGAGACCCAGTACTTC.

J is TRBJ1-6 and V is TRBV6-1, with D perhaps TRBD1 (5 bases). Trimming took 6 bases from V and 3 from J, leaving 12 bases between them. CDR3 length: 15 amino acids. The germline V gene has CDR1 MNHNS and CDR2 SASEGT. The CDR3 region is CASSREEVYNSPLHF. The DNA of the CDR3 is TGTGCCAGCAGCAGGGAGGAGGTCTATAATTCACCCCTCCACTTT.

The chain couples TRBV10-3 to TRBJ2-3; the match to TRBD1 covers 8 bases. This CDR3 has 13 residues. V gave up 6 bases and J gave up 2 bases; unmatched junction bases: 1. Germline V gene sequence: CDR1 ENHRY, CDR2 SYGVKD. The CDR3 protein is CAIRTGATDTQYF. CDR3 bases: TGTGCCATCAGGACAGGGGCCACAGATACGCAGTATTTT.

This sequence joins TRBV6-5 and TRBJ1-2; D call uncertain. V lost 0 bases, J lost 4 bases, and 9 bases lay in between. Germline values: CDR1 MNHEY, CDR2 SVGAGI. This CDR3 is built from 14 residues. CDR3 sequence (DNA): TGTGCCAGCAGTTACTCGAATGGGCCCTATGGCTACACCTTC. Translation: CASSYSNGPYGYTF.

This clone was observed once. The chain joins TRBV11-2 to TRBJ1-4; 7 nucleotides align to TRBD1. Unmatched junction bases numbered 7, after V lost 5 bases and J lost 7 bases. Germline V gene sequence: CDR1 SGHAT, CDR2 FQNNGV. The CDR3 contains 14 residues. The CDR3 region has the DNA TGTGCCAGCAGCCTCGACAGGGAGAGTGAAAAACTGTTTTTT. Translated, it gives CASSLDRESEKLFF. Complete variable domain (other parts from reference TRBV11-2 and TRBJ1-4): EAGVAQSPRYKIIEKRQSVAFWCNPISGHATLYWYQQILGQGPKLLIQFQNNGVVDDSQLPKDRFSAERLKGVDSTLKIQPAKLEDSAVYLCASSLDRESEKLFFGSGTQLSVL.

This clone was detected once. The gene calls are TRBV29-1 and TRBJ2-3, with D possibly being TRBD1 or TRBD2 (5 bases each). V lost 5 bases to trimming and J lost 0 bases, with 12 bases between them. CDR1 is SQVTM, CDR2 ANQGSEA, per germline. CDR3 length: 14 amino acids. The CDR3: CSVRGVMSTDTQYF. CDR3 in DNA: TGCAGCGTTCGAGGGGTAATGAGCACAGATACGCAGTATTTT.

The V call is TRBV9, the J call TRBJ2-3, with D hard to call. Germline V lookup: CDR1 SGDLS, CDR2 YYNGEE. CDR3 length: 15 residues. Trimming removed 0 bases from V and 0 bases from J, with 8 bases in between. In nucleotides, the CDR3 is TGTGCCAGCAGCGTAGGTCAGACTAGCACAGATACGCAGTATTTT. Translated, it gives CASSVGQTSTDTQYF. The full variable domain, in which reference TRBV9 and TRBJ2-3 provide the parts outside the CDR3, is DSGVTQTPKHLITATGQRVTLRCSPRSGDLSVYWYQQSLDQGLQFLIQYYNGEERAKGNILERFSAQQFPDLHSELNLSSLELGDSALYFCASSVGQTSTDTQYFGPGTRLTVL.

V is TRBV28 and J is TRBJ1-2; D is unresolved. Per germline, CDR1 MDHEN and CDR2 SYDVKM. The length of the CDR3 is 14 residues. The V and J ends lost 2 bases and 6 bases respectively, with 13 bases between them. The CDR3 sequence: CASSLASPAHGYTF. CDR3 sequence (DNA): TGTGCCAGCAGTTTAGCATCGCCAGCCCATGGCTACACCTTC.